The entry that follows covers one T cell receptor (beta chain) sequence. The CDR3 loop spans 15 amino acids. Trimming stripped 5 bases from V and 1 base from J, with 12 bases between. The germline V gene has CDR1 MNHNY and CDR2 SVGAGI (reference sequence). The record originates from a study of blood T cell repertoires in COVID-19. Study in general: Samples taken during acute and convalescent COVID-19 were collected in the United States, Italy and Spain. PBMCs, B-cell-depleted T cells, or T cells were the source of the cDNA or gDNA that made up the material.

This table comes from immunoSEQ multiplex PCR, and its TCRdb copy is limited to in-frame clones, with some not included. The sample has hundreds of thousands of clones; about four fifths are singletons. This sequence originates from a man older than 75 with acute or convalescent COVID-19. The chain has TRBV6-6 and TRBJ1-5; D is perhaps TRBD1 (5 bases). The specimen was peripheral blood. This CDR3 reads CASSAAGPSNQPQHF. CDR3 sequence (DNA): TGTGCCAGCAGTGCGGCGGGGCCCAGCAATCAGCCCCAGCATTTT.